These 5 T cell receptor beta chains came from one sample sequenced in a study of blood T cell repertoires in COVID-19. The method was immunoSEQ multiplex PCR; TCRdb's version includes in-frame clones alone and lacks a portion of them. The sample contains fewer than 100,000 clones, around 87% of which appear only once. Sequencing input: peripheral blood. All receptors come from a human donor with acute or convalescent COVID-19. The donor label of this sample is uncertain.

This chain connects TRBV5-8 to TRBJ1-2; the D gene is possibly TRBD1 (5 bases). Looked up from germline, CDR1 is SGHTS and CDR2 is YDEGEE. CDR3 length equals 15 residues. V was trimmed by 2 bases and J by 0 bases, leaving 11 bases between them. The CDR3 here is CASSFGGWANYGYTF. Here the CDR3 DNA reads TGTGCCAGCAGCTTCGGGGGGTGGGCTAACTATGGCTACACCTTC.

J is TRBJ1-1 and V is TRBV10-1; 7 nucleotides agree with TRBD1. This CDR3 spans 14 amino acids. J was trimmed by 5 bases and V by 3 bases; bases with no gene match: 6. The germline V gene has CDR1 WNHNN and CDR2 SYGVQD (reference sequence). CDR3 DNA sequence: TGCGCCAGCAGTGATTCAGGGGGATTAACTGAAGCTTTCTTT. This sequence encodes CASSDSGGLTEAFF.

The chain recombines TRBV7-9 with TRBJ1-4; D ambiguous. This CDR3 has 13 residues. CDR1 SEHNR and CDR2 FQNEAQ come from the germline V gene (reference sequence). V lost 4 bases to trimming and J lost 10 bases, with 13 bases between them. The CDR3 here is CASSSAGSSKLFF. The CDR3 bases are TGTGCCAGCAGCTCCGCGGGGAGCTCAAAACTGTTTTTT.

The chain carries TRBV5-1 and TRBJ2-2; TRBD1 aligns across 7 bases. The CDR3 is 15 residues long. Trimming cost V 4 bases and J 6 bases; bases outside gene matches: 9. Germline values: CDR1 SGHRS, CDR2 YFSETQ. The CDR3 region is CASSRQGDQPGELFF. CDR3 in DNA: TGCGCCAGCAGCCGACAGGGTGACCAACCCGGGGAGCTGTTTTTT. Full variable domain (rest looked up from reference TRBV5-1 and TRBJ2-2): KAGVTQTPRYLIKTRGQQVTLSCSPISGHRSVSWYQQTPGQGLQFLFEYFSETQRNKGNFPGRFSGRQFSNSRSEMNVSTLELGDSALYLCASSRQGDQPGELFFGEGSRLTVL.

The chain employs TRBV21-1 and TRBJ2-1; the DNA was not used to check the table's D call, TRBD2. TRBV21-1 is recorded as a pseudogene. CDR3 size: 18 residues. CDR3 region: CASTSSPRTVLSISEQFF. CDR3 coding DNA: TGTGCCAGCACTTCTAGTCCCAGGACTGTTCTTTCCATAAGTGAGCAGTTCTTC.